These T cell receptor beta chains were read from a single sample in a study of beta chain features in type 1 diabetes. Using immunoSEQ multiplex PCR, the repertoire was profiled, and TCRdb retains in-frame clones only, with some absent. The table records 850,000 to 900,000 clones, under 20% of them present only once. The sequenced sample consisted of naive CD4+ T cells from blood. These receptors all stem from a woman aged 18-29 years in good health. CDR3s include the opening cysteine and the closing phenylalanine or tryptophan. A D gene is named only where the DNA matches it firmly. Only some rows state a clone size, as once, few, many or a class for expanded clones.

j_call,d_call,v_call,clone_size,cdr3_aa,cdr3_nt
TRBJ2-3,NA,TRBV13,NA,CASSRQEFDTQYF,TGTGCCAGCAGTCGCCAGGAATTTGATACGCAGTATTTT
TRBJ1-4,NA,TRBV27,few,CATRLRTGTNEKLFF,TGTGCCACCCGGCTGCGCACTGGTACTAATGAAAAACTGTTTTTT
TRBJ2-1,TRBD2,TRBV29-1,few,CSLTSGSVSEQFF,TGCAGCTTGACTAGCGGGAGTGTTAGTGAGCAGTTCTTC
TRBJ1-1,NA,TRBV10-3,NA,CAISEQTGSNTEAFF,TGTGCCATCAGTGAACAGACTGGTAGCAACACTGAAGCTTTCTTT
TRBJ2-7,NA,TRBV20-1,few,CSARGGYEQYF,TGCAGTGCTAGAGGGGGATACGAGCAGTACTTC
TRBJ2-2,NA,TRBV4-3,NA,CASSQEVGGNTGELFF,TGCGCCAGCAGCCAAGAGGTGGGCGGAAACACCGGGGAGCTGTTTTTT
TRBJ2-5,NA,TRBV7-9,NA,CASSPRLETQYF,TGTGCCAGCAGCCCCCGCCTAGAGACCCAGTACTTC
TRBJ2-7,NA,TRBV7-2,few,CASKSPGVGEQYF,TGTGCCAGCAAATCTCCGGGAGTGGGAGAGCAGTACTTC
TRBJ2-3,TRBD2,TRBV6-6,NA,CASSERENTQYF,TGTGCCAGCAGCGAGCGGGAGAACACGCAGTATTTT
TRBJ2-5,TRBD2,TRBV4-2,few,CASSQLAGEQETQYF,TGTGCCAGCAGCCAACTAGCGGGGGAACAAGAGACCCAGTACTTC
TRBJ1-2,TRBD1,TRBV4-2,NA,CASSPDRGYHYGYTF,TGTGCCAGCAGCCCCGACAGGGGGTATCACTATGGCTACACCTTC
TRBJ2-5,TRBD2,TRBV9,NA,CASSVAISGSIGGETQYF,TGTGCCAGCAGCGTAGCAATTAGCGGGAGTATTGGGGGAGAGACCCAGTACTTC
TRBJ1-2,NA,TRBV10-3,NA,CAISAGVGGYTF,TGTGCCATCAGTGCAGGGGTTGGAGGCTACACCTTC
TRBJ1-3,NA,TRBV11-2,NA,CASSFMGSSGNTIYF,TGTGCCAGCAGCTTTATGGGTTCCTCTGGAAACACCATATATTTT
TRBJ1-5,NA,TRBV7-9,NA,CASSLGTLGQPQHF,TGTGCCAGCAGCTTGGGCACGCTGGGACAGCCCCAGCATTTT
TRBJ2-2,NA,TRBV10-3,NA,CAISADRTGTGELFF,TGTGCCATCAGTGCTGACAGGACGGGGACCGGGGAGCTGTTTTTT
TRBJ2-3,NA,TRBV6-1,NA,CASSAERFRDTQYF,TGTGCCAGCAGTGCTGAACGGTTTAGAGATACGCAGTATTTT
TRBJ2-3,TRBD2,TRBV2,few,CASRPTGTNNSDTQYF,TGTGCCAGCAGGCCTACCGGGACTAACAATTCAGATACGCAGTATTTT
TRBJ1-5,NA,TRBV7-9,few,CASSSLGDNQPQHF,TGTGCCAGCAGCTCACTGGGGGATAATCAGCCCCAGCATTTT
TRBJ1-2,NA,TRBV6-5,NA,CASSDETNYGYTF,TGTGCCAGCAGTGACGAAACCAACTATGGCTACACCTTC
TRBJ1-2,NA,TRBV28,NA,CASSFEGGGYTF,TGTGCCAGCAGTTTCGAGGGGGGCGGCTACACCTTC
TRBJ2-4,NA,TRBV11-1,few,CASSFAGNIQYF,TGTGCCAGCAGCTTCGCGGGTAACATTCAGTACTTC
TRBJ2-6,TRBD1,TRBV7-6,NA,CASSRGGTGANVLTF,TGTGCCAGCAGTCGAGGGGGCACTGGGGCCAACGTCCTGACTTTC
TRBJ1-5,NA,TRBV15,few,CATSREPFIDQPQHF,TGTGCCACCAGCCGAGAGCCCTTCATAGATCAGCCCCAGCATTTT
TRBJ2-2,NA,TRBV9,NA,CASSVAPGTGELFF,TGTGCCAGCAGCGTAGCACCAGGTACCGGGGAGCTGTTTTTT
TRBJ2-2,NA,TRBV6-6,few,CASSYAVSGGELFF,TGTGCCAGCAGTTACGCAGTCAGCGGCGGGGAGCTGTTTTTT
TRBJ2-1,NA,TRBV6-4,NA,CASREWYPGYNEQFF,TGTGCCAGCCGCGAGTGGTACCCCGGATACAATGAGCAGTTCTTC
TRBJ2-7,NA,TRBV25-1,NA,CASSLAGGTYEQYF,TGTGCCAGCAGCTTAGCCGGGGGTACCTACGAGCAGTACTTC
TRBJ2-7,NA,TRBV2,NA,CASTLSGFYEQYF,TGTGCCAGCACCCTTAGCGGATTCTACGAGCAGTACTTC
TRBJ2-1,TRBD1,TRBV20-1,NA,CSASQGVEQFF,TGCAGTGCTTCCCAGGGGGTAGAGCAGTTCTTC
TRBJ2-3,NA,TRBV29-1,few,CSVCGPLTDTQYF,TGCAGCGTTTGCGGCCCGCTCACAGATACGCAGTATTTT
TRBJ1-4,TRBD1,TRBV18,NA,CASSPPGTANEKLFF,TGTGCCAGCTCACCACCCGGGACAGCTAATGAAAAACTGTTTTTT
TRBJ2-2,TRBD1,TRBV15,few,CATSPAGQGTGELFF,TGTGCCACCAGCCCAGCGGGACAGGGGACCGGGGAGCTGTTTTTT
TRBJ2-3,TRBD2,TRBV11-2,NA,CASSSSREVIRGTDTQYF,TGTGCCAGCAGCTCCTCGCGGGAGGTCATAAGGGGCACAGATACGCAGTATTTT
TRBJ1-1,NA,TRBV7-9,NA,CASSLGQPMNTEAFF,TGTGCCAGCAGCCTCGGCCAGCCCATGAACACTGAAGCTTTCTTT
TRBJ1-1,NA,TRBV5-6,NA,CASSLGPVEAFF,TGTGCCAGCAGCTTGGGTCCCGTTGAAGCTTTCTTT
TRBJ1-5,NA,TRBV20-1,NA,CSASRNQPQHF,TGCAGTGCTAGCAGGAATCAGCCCCAGCATTTT